This TCR beta chain appears in the sequencing data of a study of human T cells and chemical hapten exposure. Time point denoted: patch test 2, 6 weeks after DPC sensitization. The treatment is: therapeutic diphenylcyclopropenone sensitization with weekly scalp DPC. Blood was drawn before each patch test was applied. For the library, individual cDNA molecules each received unique molecular identifiers. How the authors handled the data: Sampled TCR counts reached a median of roughly 100,000 per sample, with values ranging from 23,224 to 690,600. TCRdb re-called the RACE reads with MiXCR, one entry per CDR3 protein. These V and J calls derive from TCRdb rather than the authors' analysis. This table has approximately 80,000 distinct CDR3 sequences, about 10% appearing once. A few counts support this clonotype. The sequences come from whole blood, collected in connection with sensitization to the hapten diphenylcyclopropenone (DPC). This TCR derives from a young woman with alopecia areata. Some clones in this sample may be carry-over from other donors' samples.

CDR3 amino acids: CSARLPGDNEQFF. CDR3 coding DNA: TGCAGTGCTAGGTTACCGGGAGACAATGAGCAGTTCTTC. The chain uses TRBV20-1 and TRBJ2-1; perhaps TRBD2 as D (6 bases). Trimming stripped 3 bases from V and 5 bases from J, with 11 bases between. Per the germline V gene, CDR1 is DFQATT and CDR2 is SNEGSKA (reference sequence). CDR3 size: 13 residues.